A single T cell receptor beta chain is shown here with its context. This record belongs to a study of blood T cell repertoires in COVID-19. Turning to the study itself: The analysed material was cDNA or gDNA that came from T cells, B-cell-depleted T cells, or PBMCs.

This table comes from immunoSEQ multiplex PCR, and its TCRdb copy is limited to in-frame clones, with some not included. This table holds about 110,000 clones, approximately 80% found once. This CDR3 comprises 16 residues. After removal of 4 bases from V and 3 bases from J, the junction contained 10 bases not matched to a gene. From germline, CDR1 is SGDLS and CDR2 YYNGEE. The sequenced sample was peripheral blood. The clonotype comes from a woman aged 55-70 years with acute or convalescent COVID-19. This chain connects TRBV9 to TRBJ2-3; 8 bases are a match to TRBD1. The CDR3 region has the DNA TGTGCCAGCAGCCCCGGACAGGGAGAGGGGACAGATACGCAGTATTTT. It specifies CASSPGQGEGTDTQYF.